The 16 T cell receptor beta chains below come from one sample, sequenced in a study of blood T cell repertoires in COVID-19. Only in-frame clones appear in the TCRdb table, and some are missing; sequencing was by immunoSEQ multiplex PCR. The sample records about 59,000 clones, more than 60% being singletons. Material: peripheral blood. Receptor source: a woman in her forties or fifties with active or convalescent COVID-19.

The chain couples TRBV6-5 to TRBJ2-3, with TRBD2 matching 8 bases. V shed 0 bases and J 3 bases; nucleotides not matched to a gene: 5. This CDR3 spans 16 amino acids. The germline V gene has CDR1 MNHEY and CDR2 SVGAGI. Here the CDR3 reads CASSYSKREGTDTQYF. For the CDR3, the DNA is TGTGCCAGCAGTTACTCGAAACGGGAGGGGACAGATACGCAGTATTTT.

The chain's CDR3 is CASIISGPRTNEQFF. The CDR3 nucleotides read TGTGCCAGCATCATTAGCGGTCCCCGGACCAATGAGCAGTTCTTC. The V gene is TRBV28, the J gene TRBJ2-1, with D maybe TRBD2 (6 bases). Per the germline V gene, CDR1 is MDHEN and CDR2 is SYDVKM. Trimming stripped 7 bases from V and 6 bases from J, with 19 bases between. The CDR3 has 15 amino acids.

The V gene is TRBV4-2, the J gene TRBJ1-5; D call uncertain. Germline CDR1 reads LGHNA; CDR2 reads YNFKEQ. CDR3 length: 13 residues. Trimming cost V 0 bases and J 10 bases, with 10 bases left between them. The CDR3 region is CASSQEGRGPQHF. The CDR3 coding sequence is TGTGCCAGCAGCCAAGAAGGCAGAGGACCCCAGCATTTT.

CDR3 nucleotide sequence: TGTGCCAGCAGTATACACCAAACCGGGACTAGCGGCGCCGAGCAGTTCTTC. This codes for CASSIHQTGTSGAEQFF. The gene calls are TRBV28 and TRBJ2-1; 11 bases agree with TRBD2. V was pared by 5 bases and J by 10 bases, with 16 bases of the junction left unmatched. CDR3 length equals 17 residues. The germline CDR1 and CDR2 sequences are MDHEN and SYDVKM. The full variable domain, rest sourced from reference TRBV28 and TRBJ2-1, is DVKVTQSSRYLVKRTGEKVFLECVQDMDHENMFWYRQDPGLGLRLIYFSYDVKMKEKGDIPEGYSVSREKKERFSLILESASTNQTSMYLCASSIHQTGTSGAEQFFGPGTRLTVL.

This chain uses TRBV28 with TRBJ2-1, with 7 bases matching TRBD2. The V gene's germline CDR1 is MDHEN and CDR2 SYDVKM. The trim removed 6 bases at V and 6 bases at J, leaving 5 bases unmatched. This CDR3 region has 13 residues. The CDR3, as DNA: TGTGCCAGCAGGTCGTTAGCGGGCAATGAGCAGTTCTTC. Encoded protein: CASRSLAGNEQFF.

Written as DNA, the CDR3 is TGTGCCAGCAGCCAAGGGTATTCTCAGACTAGCGGGAGGGAGACCCAGTACTTC. This translates into CASSQGYSQTSGRETQYF. This rearrangement joins TRBV14 to TRBJ2-5; 13 bases are shared with TRBD2. V lost 1 base to trimming and J lost 5 bases; unmatched junction nucleotides: 10. Per the germline V gene, CDR1 is SGHDN and CDR2 is FVKESK. The CDR3 totals 18 residues.

The genes are TRBV19 and TRBJ2-3, with a possible D match to TRBD1 (5 bases). Trimming left V 2 bases short and J 2 bases short, with 11 bases between. Germline CDR1 and CDR2: LNHDA and SQIVND (reference sequence). The CDR3 has 15 amino acids. CDR3 sequence: CASSIRQLNTDTQYF. The CDR3 DNA is TGTGCCAGTAGTATAAGACAGTTAAACACAGATACGCAGTATTTT. The full variable domain, in which reference TRBV19 and TRBJ2-3 provide the parts outside the CDR3, is DGGITQSPKYLFRKEGQNVTLSCEQNLNHDAMYWYRQDPGQGLRLIYYSQIVNDFQKGDIAEGYSVSREKKESFPLTVTSAQKNPTAFYLCASSIRQLNTDTQYFGPGTRLTVL.

The V call is TRBV6-2 or TRBV6-3, the J call TRBJ2-7, with 12 nucleotides matching TRBD2. The CDR3 covers 15 residues. The trim removed 5 bases at V and 2 bases at J, leaving 4 bases unmatched. Germline CDR1 is MNHEY and CDR2 is SVGEGT. CDR3 nucleotides: TGTGCCAGCAGTGTACTAGCGGGGGGACCCTACGAGCAGTACTTC. Amino acids: CASSVLAGGPYEQYF.

The rearrangement links TRBV7-9 to TRBJ2-4; 9 nucleotides line up with TRBD1. With V trimmed by 5 bases and J by 3 bases, 8 bases remained unmatched. The germline V gene encodes CDR1 SEHNR and CDR2 FQNEAQ (reference sequence). The CDR3 runs 16 residues. The CDR3 DNA is TGTGCCAGCAGCCCTGGACAGGGGAGGGTCAAAAACATTCAGTACTTC. Encoded protein: CASSPGQGRVKNIQYF. Looking up the rest from reference TRBV7-9 and TRBJ2-4 gives the full variable domain: DTGVSQNPRHKITKRGQNVTFRCDPISEHNRLYWYRQTLGQGPEFLTYFQNEAQLEKSRLLSDRFSAERPKGSFSTLEIQRTEQGDSAMYLCASSPGQGRVKNIQYFGAGTRLSVL.

V usage is TRBV5-6 and J usage is TRBJ2-7; D is unclear. CDR1 and CDR2 from the germline V gene are SGHDT and YYEEEE. The CDR3 spans 11 residues. Trimming cost V 1 base and J 6 bases, with 5 bases left between them. CDR3 DNA sequence: TGTGCCAGCAGCTTGAGCCGCGAGCAGTACTTC. Its translation: CASSLSREQYF. Full variable domain (rest looked up from reference TRBV5-6 and TRBJ2-7): DAGVTQSPTHLIKTRGQQVTLRCSPKSGHDTVSWYQQALGQGPQFIFQYYEEEERQRGNFPDRFSGHQFPNYSSELNVNALLLGDSALYLCASSLSREQYFGPGTRLTVT.

V gene TRBV7-9 combines with J gene TRBJ1-1, with a possible D match to TRBD1 (6 bases). Trimming left V 4 bases short and J 5 bases short, with 17 bases between. Germline CDR1 reads SEHNR; CDR2 reads FQNEAQ (reference sequence). The CDR3 spans 15 residues. CDR3 nucleotide sequence: TGTGCCAGCAGCTCAGGAAGGGGGTTACTGACTGAAGCTTTCTTT. This translates into CASSSGRGLLTEAFF. Variable domain in full (rest from reference TRBV7-9 and TRBJ1-1): DTGVSQNPRHKITKRGQNVTFRCDPISEHNRLYWYRQTLGQGPEFLTYFQNEAQLEKSRLLSDRFSAERPKGSFSTLEIQRTEQGDSAMYLCASSSGRGLLTEAFFGQGTRLTVV.

V and J are TRBV4-2 and TRBJ2-3; D is possibly TRBD2 (7 bases). Per germline, CDR1 LGHNA and CDR2 YNFKEQ. Trimming cost V 0 bases and J 0 bases, with 13 bases left between them. CDR3 length equals 17 residues. CDR3 region: CASSQDPAGASTDTQYF. DNA of the CDR3: TGTGCCAGCAGCCAAGATCCCGCGGGGGCGAGCACAGATACGCAGTATTTT.

This clone was recorded many times. This chain joins TRBV30 and TRBJ1-1; D remains unclear. V dropped 0 bases and J dropped 5 bases, with 13 bases sitting between them. Germline CDR1 is GTSNPN and CDR2 is SVGIG (reference sequence). This CDR3 is built from 14 residues. In nucleotides, the CDR3 is TGTGCCTGGAGTGTACAATCAGGCGGGACTGAAGCTTTCTTT. This translates into CAWSVQSGGTEAFF.

The CDR3 coding sequence is TGCGCCAGCAGCCCGGGACAGGGGGTCGAGGCTTTCTTT. This sequence encodes CASSPGQGVEAFF. The genes are TRBV5-1 and TRBJ1-1; 11 bases are shared with TRBD1. CDR1 SGHRS and CDR2 YFSETQ come from the germline V gene. Trimming took 4 bases from V and 11 from J; bases not matched to a gene: 7. The CDR3 consists of 13 residues.

This chain joins TRBV9 and TRBJ2-2; D may be TRBD2 (6 bases). This CDR3 is 16 amino acids long. Trimming removed 1 base at V and 8 bases at J, with 18 bases between. The germline V gene has CDR1 SGDLS and CDR2 YYNGEE. The CDR3 region is CASSVYRDSRKGELFF. The DNA for the CDR3 is TGTGCCAGCAGCGTATACCGGGACTCCCGGAAAGGGGAGCTGTTTTTT.

This clone was detected only once. Here the CDR3 DNA reads TGCGCCAGCAGCCAAGAGGGCCCAGTCAAGGGGATAGGGGCCCCTAATTCACCCCTCCACTTT. This gives the protein CASSQEGPVKGIGAPNSPLHF. The chain links TRBV4-1 to TRBJ1-6, with a tentative D call TRBD1 (5 bases). V was pared by 0 bases and J by 6 bases, with 27 bases between. This CDR3 is 21 amino acids long. CDR1 and CDR2 from the germline V gene are MGHRA and YSYEKL.